What follows is one T cell receptor (beta chain) and its context. These data belong to a study of blood T cell repertoires in COVID-19. For the study at large: COVID-19 samples from acute and convalescent phases originated in the United States, Italy and Spain. T cells, B-cell-depleted T cells, or PBMCs provided the cDNA or gDNA that served as material.

CDR3 size: 14 residues. V trimming: 3 bases; J trimming: 8 bases; junction bases outside the gene matches: 6. Germline CDR1 and CDR2: GTSNPN and SVGIG (reference sequence). Original analysis: Amplifying reference gene primers gave estimates of nucleated cell counts. Produced via immunoSEQ multiplex PCR; TCRdb's table is partial and in-frame only. The DNA gave D and trimming, while V, J and clone size come from that table. This sample has 55,000 to 80,000 clones, with 81% found just once. This sequence was found in a woman in her sixties or seventies with acute or convalescent COVID-19. This chain connects TRBV30 to TRBJ2-2, with TRBD2 identical over 10 bases. Sequenced input: peripheral blood. The CDR3 here is CAWRGLAGEGELFF. The CDR3 bases are TGTGCCTGGAGAGGTCTAGCGGGAGAGGGGGAGCTGTTTTTT.